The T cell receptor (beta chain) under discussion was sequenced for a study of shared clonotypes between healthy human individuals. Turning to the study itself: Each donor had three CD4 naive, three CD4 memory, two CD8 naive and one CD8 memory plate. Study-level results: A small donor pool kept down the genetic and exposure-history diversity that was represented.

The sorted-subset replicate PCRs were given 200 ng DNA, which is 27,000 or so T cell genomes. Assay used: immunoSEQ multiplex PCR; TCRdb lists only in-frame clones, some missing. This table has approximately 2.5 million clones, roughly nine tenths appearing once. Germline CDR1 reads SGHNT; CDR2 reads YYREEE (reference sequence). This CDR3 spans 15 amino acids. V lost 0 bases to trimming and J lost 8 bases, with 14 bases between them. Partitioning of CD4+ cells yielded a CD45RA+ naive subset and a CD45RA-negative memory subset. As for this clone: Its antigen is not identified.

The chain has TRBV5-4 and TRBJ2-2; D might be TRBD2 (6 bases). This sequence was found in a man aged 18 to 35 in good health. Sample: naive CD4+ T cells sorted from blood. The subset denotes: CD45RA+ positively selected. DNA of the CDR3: TGTGCCAGCAGCTTGGAGGGAGGTAACAGGGGGGAGCTGTTTTTT. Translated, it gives CASSLEGGNRGELFF.